This entry features one T cell receptor beta chain sequence. Profiling relied on immunoSEQ multiplex PCR, and the TCRdb table lists in-frame clones only, not all of them. The sample has around 140,000 clones, about nine tenths seen once. Residents of under 25 US areas, aged roughly 18 to 89 years, made up the participants. The data stem from a study of blood T cell repertoires in COVID-19. Turning to the study itself: The cDNA or gDNA used as material had been derived from T cells, B-cell-depleted T cells, or PBMCs.

The CDR3 contains 17 residues. After removal of 2 bases from V and 3 bases from J, the junction contained 9 bases not matched to a gene. CDR1 is SGHDT, CDR2 YYEEEE, per germline. This clonotype was obtained from a man aged 45 to 65 who had recovered from COVID-19. V gene TRBV5-6 combines with J gene TRBJ2-2, with 8 bases fitting TRBD2. The sample was PBMCs or T cells enriched from blood (not recorded which). The CDR3 DNA reads TGTGCCAGCAGCTTTGGGGGTCTAGCGGGTTACACCGGGGAGCTGTTTTTT. This translates into CASSFGGLAGYTGELFF.